This T cell receptor (beta chain) was sequenced during a study of cytomegalovirus exposure and HLA in healthy donors (TCRdb year 2017). About the full investigation: According to an earlier analysis of a few hundred of the donors, 200 million or so T cells yielded roughly 110 million unique TCR beta sequences and 250 to 350 Gb of sequence data. Roughly 300 gigabases of sequencing data and around 80 million unique TCR sequences made up an early release that covered approximately 620 HLA-typed donors. Of the roughly 400 genotyped donors, 65% to 90% were placed in the genetic ancestry cluster associated with self-reported Caucasian donors. The study aimed to test whether signatures of past pathogen exposure could be identified by cataloging public T cell receptors. Using immunosequencing, the study profiled T cell repertoires from fewer than 700 subjects and related those repertoires to cytomegalovirus serostatus. In addition to the first cohort of 650 to 750 subjects, a separate validation cohort of over 90 different subjects was used. High-throughput TCR immunosequencing, statistical association of individual TCRs with disease status, and machine learning were combined to predict cytomegalovirus infection status. In a later analysis, previously published TCR beta repertoires from 600 to 850 donors were re-analyzed and high-resolution HLA genotyping was added so that TCR occurrence patterns could be studied. The later analysis used no new phenotypic data to find candidate immune exposures, relying instead on TCR beta sequences and their occurrence across donors. In an earlier analysis of 500 to 650 of the donors, high-throughput TCR beta sequencing was used to judge whether each TCR beta V gene segment behaved as functional or pseudogenic. Donor age, sex, ethnicity and CMV serostatus were compiled alongside the repertoire data. In a later genetic analysis, genome-wide SNP genotypes for about 65% of the 666 donors were used, and that subset was treated as a discovery cohort. All discovery cohort repertoires had been generated on a single sequencing platform. Class I and class II HLA loci were covered by the typing at four-digit resolution. The number of donors typed differed by locus, with about 620-630 for A, B, C, DRB1 and DQB1, roughly 520 for DQA1, approximately 570 for DPA1, and some 470 for DPB1. Roughly 5 DR-DQ haplotypes were handled as single units for association and clustering, since linkage in the cohort was strong. Among some 400 genotyped donors of the cohort, an average of about 220,000 unique TCR beta nucleotide sequences was sequenced per donor, of which 15% to 20% were non-productive.

This clone was found a few times. The antigen it recognizes is unknown. Base qualities are not provided; no much larger clone lies one nucleotide away. Points the paper makes about the study in general: In a later analysis, the rate of TCR association differed among HLA loci, with DRB1 alleles having the most associated TCRs and HLA-C alleles having the fewest. A later analysis reported that several top co-occurrence clusters appeared linked to parvovirus B19, influenza, CMV and Epstein-Barr virus. Because some donors lacked HLA typing at each locus, the association tests relied only on the typed subset. Correlated functional status among segregating V segments might reflect linkage disequilibrium, but an unknown experimental factor could not be ruled out. In this cohort, only TCR beta chains were sequenced, and detectable features were limited by the absence of alpha or paired-chain data. A further reported finding was that TCR beta sequences accurately predicted the HLA-A and HLA-B alleles for most subjects in the first cohort. The authors suggested that the approach could potentially be extended to other disease states and immunological phenotypes. According to a later genetic analysis, donors in an Asian-associated ancestry cluster had fewer N-insertions in productive TCRs than the roughly 670-donor mean. Immune exposure information for the cohort was limited to CMV serostatus. In an earlier analysis of approximately 590 of the donors, most TCR beta V segments were observed in productive rearrangements about 90% or about 30% of the time, broadly matching IMGT annotations. Strong co-occurrence of HLA alleles, especially DR and DQ, made assigning TCR associations to individual alleles difficult. V-gene and J-gene trimming of TCR beta chains was associated with a missense DCLRE1C variant in a later genetic analysis, and the association was replicated in an independent cohort. In vitro tests confirmed that a few of the cytomegalovirus-associated TCR beta chains recognize cytomegalovirus antigens. A cluster of highly shared sequence variants was judged likely to represent a technical artifact of the sequencing pipeline. Specific HLA alleles were associated with some 15,000 TCR beta sequences at a false discovery rate of 0.05 in a later analysis. A later analysis found that HLA-associated TCR beta chains were more clonally expanded and had lower generation probabilities than equally common non-associated chains. Approximately 18 rarely observed V segments, including chromosome 9 orphons, were excluded from the earlier analysis of approximately 500 of the donors because counts were too low. The study listed approximately 150 TCR beta chains as associated with cytomegalovirus. In a later analysis, most CMV-associated TCR beta chains were found to appear HLA-restricted, with HLA associations seemingly driven largely by CMV exposure. In both the original and validation cohorts, the classifier was reported to diagnose cytomegalovirus status with high specificity and sensitivity. Presence/absence analyses assumed roughly uniform sequencing depth across donors, an assumption that may not hold. Most TCR sequences were observed very rarely across donors, whereas some public TCRs were present in many individuals.

The cohort comprised some 680 healthy bone marrow donors. At the time of sampling, every cohort member was nominally healthy, though immune exposures that went unrecorded were likely present. The donor tested CMV seropositive, placing the donor among the 290 or so seropositive members of the cohort. A peripheral blood sample was provided by each donor, and peripheral blood mononuclear cells were used for TCR beta sequencing. Genomic DNA was extracted from the blood cell samples with the Qiagen DNeasy Blood Extraction Kit. Libraries were built with the immunoSEQ multiplex PCR assay. A mixture of 60 forward primers for TCR Vbeta segments and 13 reverse primers for TCR Jbeta segments was used in the multiplex PCR. The CDR3 region of rearranged TCR beta genes was amplified from genomic DNA with a multiplex PCR assay. On the Illumina HiSeq System, the amplified TCR beta libraries were sequenced as 87-base-pair reads. Per the authors' processing: A later analysis tallied roughly 78 million unique TCR beta chains across the 640 or so repertoires, and approximately 12 million of those chains were shared by two or more donors. A nearest-neighbor algorithm error-corrected the raw reads and collapsed the reads into unique sequences, merging closely related sequences to remove PCR and sequencing errors. V, D and J gene segments were assigned by aligning CDR3 sequences to IMGT reference sequences. For a sequence to be retained, at least a six-nucleotide match to both a V gene segment and a J gene segment was required. Rearrangements were classified as productive when the CDR3 lacked stop codons and remained in frame with V and J, and all other rearrangements were classified as non-productive. Following IMGT convention, CDR3 was defined as the stretch from the second conserved V-encoded cysteine to the conserved J-encoded phenylalanine. In an earlier analysis of 500 to 650 of the donors, sequences lacking an unambiguous match to a single V gene segment were excluded. An earlier analysis of almost 600 of the donors classified V segments as functional when productive rearrangements were above 56.7% and as segregating when the standard deviation between donors was above 5%. A statistical classification framework was built to diagnose cytomegalovirus status from the catalog of TCR beta chain sequences. A later analysis assigned V and J genes by comparing TCR nucleotide sequences with IMGT/GENE-DB human TR gene sequences. A later analysis assigned CDR3 sequences and most-parsimonious VDJ recombination scenarios with the TCRdist pipeline. In a later analysis, each TCR beta chain was defined by its CDR3 amino acid sequence together with its V-gene family, and reads without a unique V-gene family were excluded. As a way to deal with suspected cross-contamination and a sequencing artifact, a later analysis dropped 640 or so nucleotide sequences that were highly shared and had low generation probability. In a later analysis, a clonal expansion index was calculated for each public chain from normalized within-repertoire ranks of inferred template counts. A later analysis computed generation probabilities with a VDJ recombination model fitted to out-of-frame rearrangements, and checked the results against IGoR. In a later analysis, TCR-TCR, TCR-HLA and TCR-CMV co-occurrence was scored with hypergeometric tests, and a repertoire-size bias correction was applied to TCR pairs. False discovery rates were estimated in a later analysis by permuting HLA or CMV assignments 20 times. A later analysis grouped co-occurring TCRs with DBSCAN, adding TCRdist sequence similarity when clustering within HLA-allele-positive subsets. Co-occurrence clustering excluded repertoires with fewer than 30,000 or more than 120,000 public chains, plus five with anomalous nucleotide sharing. In its TCRdb copy, this immuneACCESS table keeps in-frame sequences only and misses some clones. Where compared with another copy, unresolved V genes explain less than half of these, and the others have no known cause. Clone size and V and J calls were adopted from that table, with D and trimming inferred from the DNA. For this sample there are 75,000 to 80,000 clones; 65% to 85% appear just once. The top ten constitute just under 5% of the sample.

Material: PBMCs. The TCR comes from a man in his sixties in good health and CMV-seropositive.

The DNA is TGTGCCAGCGGCGGACTCTTCTTT. This yields the protein CASGGLFF. This sequence uses TRBV2 and TRBJ1-1; the D gene remains uncertain. CDR1 and CDR2, per the germline V gene, are SNHLY and FYNNEI. CDR3 length: 8 amino acids, cysteine to phenylalanine. Left in the record is the CDR3 DNA by itself, 24 bases read in frame from the first base. V gives up 8 bases and J gives up 14 bases, and the segment between their germline ends measures 9 bases.